This entry concerns a single T cell receptor (beta chain). The antigen is not known. CDR3 length: 14 residues. Per germline, CDR1 DFQATT and CDR2 SNEGSKA (reference sequence). Trimming removed 0 bases at V and 6 bases at J, with 14 bases between. Total RNA (around 0.45 ug) served as template for TCR beta cDNA synthesis primed by a constant-region primer. Employing slightly modified ARM-PCR, three nested multiplex PCR rounds were run, and these gave rise to the TCR beta libraries. Use of TRBV1-TRBV30 forward primers with a C-beta reverse primer characterized the first two PCR rounds, which lasted about 10 cycles each. From the multiplex PCR reads, TCRdb called clonotypes with MiXCR, one entry per CDR3 protein. The sample shows some 110,000 distinct CDR3 sequences, 64% of them seen only once. This sample stems from a study of tumor-infiltrating lymphocytes in primary liver carcinoma. Study context: The patients included men and women who were aged 30 to 69 years. In every tissue type, samples returned a similar yield of roughly 3.65 to 8 million productive TCRbeta reads. General study results and limits: Tumor region pairs shared more overlap than did tumor-adjacent and tumor-blood pairs.

Unsorted bulk tissue (about 18-32 mg) underwent RNA and DNA co-extraction. The proportion of viable tumor cells exceeded 80% in every tumor sample. The V and J genes are TRBV20-1 and TRBJ1-1; D is possibly TRBD1 (6 bases). Source material: liver tumor tissue from sampling region 3. As to subset: tumor region T3, left-lateral pole. This receptor was taken from a woman between 55 and 75 years old with primary liver carcinoma and hepatitis B virus infection. CDR3 amino acids: CSARDGTGGPEAFF. As DNA, the CDR3 is TGCAGTGCTAGAGATGGGACGGGGGGCCCTGAAGCTTTCTTT.